The rows below give T cell receptor beta chains drawn from one sample of a study of blood T cell repertoires in COVID-19. TCRdb keeps only in-frame clones here, not all; method: immunoSEQ multiplex PCR. The sample records hundreds of thousands of clones, 80% to 90% being singletons. Material for sequencing was peripheral blood. These receptors all stem from a woman in her 30s with acute or convalescent COVID-19. Both conserved end residues are part of each CDR3. A D gene is named only where the DNA matches it firmly. Expanded clones are given a class, and other clones once, few, many or no size at all.

D	size	V	J	CDR3	DNA
TRBD1	many	TRBV10-1	TRBJ2-1	CASSEGTVYEQFF	TGCGCCAGCAGTGAGGGGACAGTCTATGAGCAGTTCTTC
TRBD1	NA	TRBV27	TRBJ1-1	CASSLTGGRTEAFF	TGTGCCAGCAGCCTGACAGGGGGCCGAACTGAAGCTTTCTTT
NA	NA	TRBV6-5	TRBJ1-3	CASRGGGAGNTIYF	TGTGCCAGCAGGGGTGGAGGAGCCGGAAACACCATATATTTT
NA	NA	TRBV27	TRBJ2-6	CATMSSGANVLTF	TGTGCCACTATGAGCTCTGGGGCCAACGTCCTGACTTTC
TRBD1	NA	TRBV5-1	TRBJ2-1	CASSLAEREDRGYWNEQFF	TGCGCCAGCAGCTTGGCCGAAAGGGAAGACAGGGGGTATTGGAATGAGCAGTTCTTC
TRBD1	NA	TRBV19	TRBJ2-3	CASSTITGGADTQYF	TGTGCCAGTAGTACTATTACAGGGGGCGCGGATACGCAGTATTTT
TRBD1	few	TRBV6-6	TRBJ1-6	CASRSGQGGSPLHF	TGTGCCAGCAGATCGGGACAGGGAGGATCACCCCTCCACTTT
TRBD1	once	TRBV9	TRBJ1-2	CASSPNRGGYTF	TGTGCCAGCAGCCCGAACAGGGGAGGCTACACCTTC
NA	NA	TRBV18	TRBJ1-4	CASSPDPGNEKLFF	TGTGCCAGCTCACCTGACCCGGGGAATGAAAAACTGTTTTTT
TRBD2	NA	TRBV19	TRBJ2-7	CASSIATSGGVEQYF	TGTGCCAGTAGTATAGCGACTAGCGGGGGTGTCGAGCAGTACTTC
NA	NA	TRBV2	TRBJ2-5	CAREGIRRETQYF	TGTGCCAGAGAGGGTATTCGGCGAGAGACCCAGTACTTC
TRBD2	few	TRBV5-4	TRBJ2-2	CASSARGGRTGELFF	TGTGCCAGCAGCGCGCGGGGGGGCCGTACCGGGGAGCTGTTTTTT
NA	NA	TRBV6-6	TRBJ1-2	CASSLGGAANYGYTF	TGTGCCAGCAGTTTGGGGGGAGCGGCTAACTATGGCTACACCTTC
NA	NA	TRBV2	TRBJ2-7	CASSYRDPYEQYF	TGTGCCAGCAGTTACAGGGACCCCTACGAGCAGTACTTC
NA	NA	TRBV11-2	TRBJ1-6	CASSLEGSGGSPLHF	TGTGCCAGCAGCTTAGAGGGGTCCGGGGGTTCACCCCTCCACTTT
NA	NA	TRBV4-1	TRBJ2-2	CASSPTPRTGELFF	TGCGCCAGCAGCCCAACCCCCAGGACCGGGGAGCTGTTTTTT
NA	once	TRBV14	TRBJ1-1	CASSRGGPTEAFF	TGTGCCAGCAGCAGGGGAGGGCCCACTGAAGCTTTCTTT
NA	NA	TRBV6-5	TRBJ2-5	CASSYQMGTQGQYF	TGTGCCAGCAGTTACCAGATGGGAACACAGGGCCAGTACTTC
NA	NA	TRBV5-5	TRBJ1-1	CASSLMRGNTEAFF	TGTGCCAGCAGCTTGATGCGGGGCAACACTGAAGCTTTCTTT
TRBD1	NA	TRBV12-5	TRBJ2-7	CADRAKNYEQYF	TGTGCCGACAGGGCGAAAAACTACGAGCAGTACTTC
NA	NA	TRBV4-1	TRBJ2-7	CASSQDREQAFYEQYF	TGCGCCAGCAGCCAAGACCGGGAACAAGCCTTCTACGAGCAGTACTTC
NA	NA	TRBV6-6	TRBJ2-5	CASSYSRNSLQETQYF	TGTGCCAGCAGTTACAGCCGGAATAGCTTACAAGAGACCCAGTACTTC
TRBD2	few	TRBV9	TRBJ2-5	CASSVAVLAGVNLKTQYF	TGTGCCAGCAGCGTAGCGGTTTTAGCGGGGGTGAACCTCAAGACCCAGTACTTC
NA	few	TRBV2	TRBJ2-4	CASSLQEGDIQYF	TGTGCCAGCAGTTTGCAGGAGGGTGACATTCAGTACTTC
TRBD1	NA	TRBV19	TRBJ1-1	CASSTAHRGMNTEAFF	TGTGCCAGTAGTACAGCACACAGGGGGATGAACACTGAAGCTTTCTTT
NA	NA	TRBV2	TRBJ2-7	CASSYVAYEQYF	TGTGCCAGCAGTTACGTAGCCTACGAGCAGTACTTC